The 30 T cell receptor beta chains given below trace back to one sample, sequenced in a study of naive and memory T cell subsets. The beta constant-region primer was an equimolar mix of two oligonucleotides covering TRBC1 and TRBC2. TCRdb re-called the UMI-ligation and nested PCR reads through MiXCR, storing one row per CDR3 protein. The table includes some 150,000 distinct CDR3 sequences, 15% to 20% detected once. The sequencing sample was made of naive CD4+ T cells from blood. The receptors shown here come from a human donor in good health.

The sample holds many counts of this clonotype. The CDR3 here is CSVKWDGYEQYF. Written as DNA, the CDR3 is TGCAGCGTCAAGTGGGACGGCTACGAGCAGTACTTC. The chain is built from TRBV29-1 and TRBJ2-7; D tentatively reads TRBD1 or TRBD2 (5 bases each). The V end lost 6 bases, the J end lost 3 bases, and 12 bases lay between the germline ends. Per germline, CDR1 SQVTM and CDR2 ANQGSEA. This CDR3 has 12 residues.

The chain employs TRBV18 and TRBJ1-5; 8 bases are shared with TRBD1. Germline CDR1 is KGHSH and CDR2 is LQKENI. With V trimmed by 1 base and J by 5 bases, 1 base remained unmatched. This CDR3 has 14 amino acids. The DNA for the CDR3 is TGTGCCAGCTCACCACAGACAGGGGATCAGCCCCAGCATTTT. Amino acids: CASSPQTGDQPQHF.

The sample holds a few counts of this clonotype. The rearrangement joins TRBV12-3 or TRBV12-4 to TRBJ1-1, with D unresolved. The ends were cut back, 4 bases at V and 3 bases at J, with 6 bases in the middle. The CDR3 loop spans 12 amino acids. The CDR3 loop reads CASSSLDTEAFF. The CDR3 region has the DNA TGTGCCAGCAGTTCTTTGGACACTGAAGCTTTCTTT.

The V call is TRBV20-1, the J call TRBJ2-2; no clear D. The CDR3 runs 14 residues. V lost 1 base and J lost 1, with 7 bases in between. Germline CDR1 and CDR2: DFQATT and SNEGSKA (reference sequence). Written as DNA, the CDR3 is TGCAGTGCTAGAGTTGAGATGAACACCGGGGAGCTGTTTTTT. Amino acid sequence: CSARVEMNTGELFF.

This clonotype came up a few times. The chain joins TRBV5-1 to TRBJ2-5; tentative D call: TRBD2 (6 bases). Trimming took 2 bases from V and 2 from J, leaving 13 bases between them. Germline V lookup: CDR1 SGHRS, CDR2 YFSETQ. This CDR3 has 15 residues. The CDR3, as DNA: TGCGCCAGCAGCTTCCCTCGGGGACTTCAAGAGACCCAGTACTTC. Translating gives CASSFPRGLQETQYF. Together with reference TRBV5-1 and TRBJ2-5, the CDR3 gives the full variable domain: KAGVTQTPRYLIKTRGQQVTLSCSPISGHRSVSWYQQTPGQGLQFLFEYFSETQRNKGNFPGRFSGRQFSNSRSEMNVSTLELGDSALYLCASSFPRGLQETQYFGPGTRLLVL.

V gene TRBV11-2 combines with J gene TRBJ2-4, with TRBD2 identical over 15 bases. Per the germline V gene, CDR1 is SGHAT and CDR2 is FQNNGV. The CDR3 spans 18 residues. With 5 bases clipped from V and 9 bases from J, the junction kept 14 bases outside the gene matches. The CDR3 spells CASSHLPGLAGGGGIQYF. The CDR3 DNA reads TGTGCCAGCAGCCACCTACCGGGACTAGCGGGAGGAGGGGGCATTCAGTACTTC.

The CDR3 DNA reads TGTGCCAGCATAGGCGGGAGCCTGAACAATGAGCAGTTCTTC. This gives the protein CASIGGSLNNEQFF. The chain joins TRBV6-1 to TRBJ2-1; TRBD2 matches 7 bases. CDR1 is MNHNS and CDR2 is SASEGT in the germline V gene. J lost 5 bases, V lost 7 bases, and 8 bases had no gene match. The CDR3 covers 14 residues.

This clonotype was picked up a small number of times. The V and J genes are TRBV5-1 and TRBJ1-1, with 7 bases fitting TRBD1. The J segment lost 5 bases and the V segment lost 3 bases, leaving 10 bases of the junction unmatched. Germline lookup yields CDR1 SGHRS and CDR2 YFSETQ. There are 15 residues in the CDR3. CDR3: CASSSVKTGQTEAFF. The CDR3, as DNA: TGCGCCAGCAGCTCGGTTAAGACAGGGCAGACTGAAGCTTTCTTT.

This CDR3 is CASSWGQNTDTQYF. Here the CDR3 DNA reads TGTGCCAGCAGCTGGGGACAAAACACAGATACGCAGTATTTT. This chain links TRBV7-3 with TRBJ2-3; D perhaps matches TRBD1 (6 bases). CDR1 and CDR2 from the germline V gene are SGHTA and FQGTGA. This CDR3 is 14 amino acids long. V lost 4 bases to trimming and J lost 2 bases, with 10 bases between them.

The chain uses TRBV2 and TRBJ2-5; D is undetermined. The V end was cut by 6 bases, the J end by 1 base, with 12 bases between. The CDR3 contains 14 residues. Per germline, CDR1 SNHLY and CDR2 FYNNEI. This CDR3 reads CASRGTYLQETQYF. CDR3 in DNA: TGTGCCAGCAGGGGAACTTACCTCCAAGAGACCCAGTACTTC.

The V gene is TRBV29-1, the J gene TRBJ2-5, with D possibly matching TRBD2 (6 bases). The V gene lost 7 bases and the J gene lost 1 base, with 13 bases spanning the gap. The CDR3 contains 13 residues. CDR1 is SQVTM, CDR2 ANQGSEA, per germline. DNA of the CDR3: TGCAGCGGACGGAGGGGTCCCCAAGAGACCCAGTACTTC. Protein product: CSGRRGPQETQYF.

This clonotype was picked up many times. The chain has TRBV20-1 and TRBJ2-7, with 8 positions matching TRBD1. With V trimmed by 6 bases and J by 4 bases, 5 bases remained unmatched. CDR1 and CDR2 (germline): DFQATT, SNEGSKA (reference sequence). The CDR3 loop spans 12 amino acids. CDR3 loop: CSATDREYEQYF. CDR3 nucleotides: TGCAGTGCAACGGACAGGGAGTACGAGCAGTACTTC.

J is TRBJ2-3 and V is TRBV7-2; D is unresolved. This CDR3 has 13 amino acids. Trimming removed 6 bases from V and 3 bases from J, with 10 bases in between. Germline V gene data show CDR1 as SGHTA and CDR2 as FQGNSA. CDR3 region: CASSFRKTDTQYF. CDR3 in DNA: TGTGCCAGCAGTTTTAGAAAGACAGATACGCAGTATTTT.

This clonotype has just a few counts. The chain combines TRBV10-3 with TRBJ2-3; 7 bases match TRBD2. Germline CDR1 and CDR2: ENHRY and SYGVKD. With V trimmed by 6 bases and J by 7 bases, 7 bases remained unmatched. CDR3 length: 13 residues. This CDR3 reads CAIRAGVVNTQYF. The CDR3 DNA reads TGTGCCATCAGGGCGGGAGTGGTGAATACGCAGTATTTT.

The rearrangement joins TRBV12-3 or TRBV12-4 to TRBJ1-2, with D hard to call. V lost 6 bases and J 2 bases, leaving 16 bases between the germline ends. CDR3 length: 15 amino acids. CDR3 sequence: CASRGSSLDNYGYTF. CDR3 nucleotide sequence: TGTGCCAGCAGAGGTTCTTCCTTGGACAACTATGGCTACACCTTC.

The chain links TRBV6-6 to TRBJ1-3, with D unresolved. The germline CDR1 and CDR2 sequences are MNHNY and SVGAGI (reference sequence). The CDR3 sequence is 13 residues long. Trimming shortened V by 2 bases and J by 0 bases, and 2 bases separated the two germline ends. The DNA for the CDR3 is TGTGCCAGCAGTTACGGCTCTGGAAACACCATATATTTT. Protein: CASSYGSGNTIYF.

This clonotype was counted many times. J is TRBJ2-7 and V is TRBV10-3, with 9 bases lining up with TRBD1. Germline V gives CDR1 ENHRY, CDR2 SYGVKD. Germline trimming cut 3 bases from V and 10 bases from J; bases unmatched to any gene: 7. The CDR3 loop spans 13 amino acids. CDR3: CAISDGTGLGQYF. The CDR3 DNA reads TGTGCCATCAGTGACGGGACAGGGCTCGGTCAGTACTTC.

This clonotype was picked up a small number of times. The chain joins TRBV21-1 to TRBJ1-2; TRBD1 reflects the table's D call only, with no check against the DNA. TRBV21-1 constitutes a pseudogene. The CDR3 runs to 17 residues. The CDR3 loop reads CASKTRSQGAQIYGYTF. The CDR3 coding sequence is TGTGCCAGCAAGACCCGTTCGCAGGGGGCGCAAATCTATGGCTACACCTTC.

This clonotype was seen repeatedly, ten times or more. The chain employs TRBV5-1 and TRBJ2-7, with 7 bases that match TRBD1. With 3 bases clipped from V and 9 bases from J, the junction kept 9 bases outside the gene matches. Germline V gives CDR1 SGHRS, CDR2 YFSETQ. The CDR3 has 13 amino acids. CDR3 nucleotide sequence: TGCGCCAGCAGCTGGACTGGGACAGAAGGGCAGTACTTC. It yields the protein CASSWTGTEGQYF. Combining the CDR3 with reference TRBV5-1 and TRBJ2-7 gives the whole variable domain KAGVTQTPRYLIKTRGQQVTLSCSPISGHRSVSWYQQTPGQGLQFLFEYFSETQRNKGNFPGRFSGRQFSNSRSEMNVSTLELGDSALYLCASSWTGTEGQYFGPGTRLTVT.

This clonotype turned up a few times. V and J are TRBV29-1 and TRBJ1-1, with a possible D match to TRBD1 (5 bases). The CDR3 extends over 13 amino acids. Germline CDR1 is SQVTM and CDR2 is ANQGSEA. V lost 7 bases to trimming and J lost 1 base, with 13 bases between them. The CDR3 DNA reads TGCAGCGGTGCAAGACAGCAGAACACTGAAGCTTTCTTT. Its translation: CSGARQQNTEAFF.

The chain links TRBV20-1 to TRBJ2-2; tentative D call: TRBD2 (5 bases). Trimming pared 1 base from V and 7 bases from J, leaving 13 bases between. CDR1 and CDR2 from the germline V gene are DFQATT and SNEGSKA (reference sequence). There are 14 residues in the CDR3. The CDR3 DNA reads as TGCAGTGCTAGAGTTGACGAGAGCGGCGGGGAGCTGTTTTTT. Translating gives CSARVDESGGELFF.

CDR3 DNA: TGTGCCATCACGAGAGGGAATTTTAGCTACACCTTC. Amino acids: CAITRGNFSYTF. The chain employs TRBV10-3 and TRBJ1-2; D remains unclear. V was trimmed by 7 bases and J by 9 bases, leaving 15 bases between them. The CDR3 totals 12 residues. Germline lookup yields CDR1 ENHRY and CDR2 SYGVKD.

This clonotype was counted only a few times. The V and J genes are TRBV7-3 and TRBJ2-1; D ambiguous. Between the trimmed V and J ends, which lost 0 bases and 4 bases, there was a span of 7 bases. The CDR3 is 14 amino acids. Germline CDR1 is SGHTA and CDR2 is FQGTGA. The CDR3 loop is CASSLTAPYNEQFF. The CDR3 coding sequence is TGTGCCAGCAGCTTAACTGCACCTTACAATGAGCAGTTCTTC. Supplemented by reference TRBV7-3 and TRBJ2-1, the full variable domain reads GAGVSQTPSNKVTEKGKYVELRCDPISGHTALYWYRQSLGQGPEFLIYFQGTGAADDSGLPNDRFFAVRPEGSVSTLKIQRTERGDSAVYLCASSLTAPYNEQFFGPGTRLTVL.

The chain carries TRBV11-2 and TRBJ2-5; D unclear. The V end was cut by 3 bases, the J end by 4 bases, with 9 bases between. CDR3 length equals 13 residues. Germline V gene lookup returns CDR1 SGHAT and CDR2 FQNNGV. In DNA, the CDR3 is TGTGCCAGCAGCTTTAGAGGAAGAGAGACCCAGTACTTC. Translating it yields CASSFRGRETQYF. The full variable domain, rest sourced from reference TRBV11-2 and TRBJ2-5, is EAGVAQSPRYKIIEKRQSVAFWCNPISGHATLYWYQQILGQGPKLLIQFQNNGVVDDSQLPKDRFSAERLKGVDSTLKIQPAKLEDSAVYLCASSFRGRETQYFGPGTRLLVL.

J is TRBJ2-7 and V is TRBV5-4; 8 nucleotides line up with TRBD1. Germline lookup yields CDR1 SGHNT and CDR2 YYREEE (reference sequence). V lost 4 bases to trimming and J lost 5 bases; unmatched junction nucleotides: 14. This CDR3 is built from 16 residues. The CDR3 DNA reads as TGTGCCAGCAGCACCTATCAGGGGGCGTCCGGCCACGAGCAGTACTTC. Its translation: CASSTYQGASGHEQYF. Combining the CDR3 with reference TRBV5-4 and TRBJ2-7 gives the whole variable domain ETGVTQSPTHLIKTRGQQVTLRCSSQSGHNTVSWYQQALGQGPQFIFQYYREEENGRGNFPPRFSGLQFPNYSSELNVNALELDDSALYLCASSTYQGASGHEQYFGPGTRLTVT.

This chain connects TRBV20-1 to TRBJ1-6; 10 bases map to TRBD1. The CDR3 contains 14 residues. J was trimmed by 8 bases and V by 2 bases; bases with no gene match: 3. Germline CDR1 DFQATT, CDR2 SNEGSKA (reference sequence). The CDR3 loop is CSARSGTGDSPLHF. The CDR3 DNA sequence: TGCAGTGCTAGATCCGGGACAGGGGATTCACCCCTCCACTTT.

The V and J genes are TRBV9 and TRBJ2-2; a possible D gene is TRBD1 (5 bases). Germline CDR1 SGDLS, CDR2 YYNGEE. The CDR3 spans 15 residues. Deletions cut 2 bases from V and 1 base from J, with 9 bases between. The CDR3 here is CASSVNTGNTGELFF. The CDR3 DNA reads TGTGCCAGCAGCGTCAATACAGGGAACACCGGGGAGCTGTTTTTT.

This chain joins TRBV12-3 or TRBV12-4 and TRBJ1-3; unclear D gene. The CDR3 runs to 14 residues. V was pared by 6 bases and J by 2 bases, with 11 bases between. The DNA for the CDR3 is TGTGCCAGCAGGGTCAGCCACGCTGGAAACACCATATATTTT. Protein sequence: CASRVSHAGNTIYF.

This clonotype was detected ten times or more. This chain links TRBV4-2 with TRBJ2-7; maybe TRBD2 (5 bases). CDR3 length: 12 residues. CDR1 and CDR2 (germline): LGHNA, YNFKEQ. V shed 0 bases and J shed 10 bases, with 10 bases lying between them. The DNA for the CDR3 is TGTGCCAGCAGCCAAGATGAGGGCGTTCAGTACTTC. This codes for CASSQDEGVQYF.

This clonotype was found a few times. The CDR3 sequence is CASSYTGTGRYEQYF. DNA for the CDR3: TGTGCCAGCAGTTACACCGGGACAGGGAGGTACGAGCAGTACTTC. The chain carries TRBV6-6 and TRBJ2-7, with 9 bases fitting TRBD1. Germline trimming cut 2 bases from V and 4 bases from J; bases unmatched to any gene: 6. This CDR3 has 15 amino acids. From germline, CDR1 is MNHNY and CDR2 SVGAGI (reference sequence).